This T cell receptor beta chain appears in the sequencing data of a study of blood T cell repertoires in COVID-19. The ends lost 5 bases at V and 5 bases at J; junction bases unmatched: 10. This CDR3 has 16 residues. Germline CDR1 and CDR2: SGHAT and FQNNGV. Sequenced by immunoSEQ multiplex PCR; TCRdb stores in-frame clones only, minus some. Of approximately 210,000 clones in the sample, 70% to 85% were seen once. The study recruited people aged roughly 18 to 100 years across more than 20 US areas. Participants' own reports of clinical history determined their cohort assignment. The clonotype was recovered from an older woman who had recovered from COVID-19. Sequencing used PBMCs or T cells enriched from blood (not recorded which). The V gene is TRBV11-2, the J gene TRBJ1-5, with 9 bases lining up with TRBD1. This CDR3 reads CASSRTWDRVYQPQHF. The CDR3 DNA is TGTGCCAGCAGCCGTACATGGGACAGGGTTTATCAGCCCCAGCATTTT. Full variable domain (outside the CDR3, taken from reference TRBV11-2 and TRBJ1-5): EAGVAQSPRYKIIEKRQSVAFWCNPISGHATLYWYQQILGQGPKLLIQFQNNGVVDDSQLPKDRFSAERLKGVDSTLKIQPAKLEDSAVYLCASSRTWDRVYQPQHFGDGTRLSIL.